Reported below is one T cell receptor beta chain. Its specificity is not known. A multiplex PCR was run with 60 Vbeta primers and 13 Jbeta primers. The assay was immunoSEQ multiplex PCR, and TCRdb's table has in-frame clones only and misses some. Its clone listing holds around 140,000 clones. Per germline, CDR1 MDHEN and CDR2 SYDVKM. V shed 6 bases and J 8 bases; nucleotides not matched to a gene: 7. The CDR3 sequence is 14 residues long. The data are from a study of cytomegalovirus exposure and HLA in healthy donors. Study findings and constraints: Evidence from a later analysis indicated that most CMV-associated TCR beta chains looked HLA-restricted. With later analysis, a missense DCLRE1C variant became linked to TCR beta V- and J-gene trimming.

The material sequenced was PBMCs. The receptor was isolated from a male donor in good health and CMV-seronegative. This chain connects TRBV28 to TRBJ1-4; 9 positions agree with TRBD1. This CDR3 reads CASRKTGGGEKLFF. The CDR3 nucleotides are TGTGCCAGCAGAAAAACAGGGGGCGGAGAAAAACTGTTTTTT.